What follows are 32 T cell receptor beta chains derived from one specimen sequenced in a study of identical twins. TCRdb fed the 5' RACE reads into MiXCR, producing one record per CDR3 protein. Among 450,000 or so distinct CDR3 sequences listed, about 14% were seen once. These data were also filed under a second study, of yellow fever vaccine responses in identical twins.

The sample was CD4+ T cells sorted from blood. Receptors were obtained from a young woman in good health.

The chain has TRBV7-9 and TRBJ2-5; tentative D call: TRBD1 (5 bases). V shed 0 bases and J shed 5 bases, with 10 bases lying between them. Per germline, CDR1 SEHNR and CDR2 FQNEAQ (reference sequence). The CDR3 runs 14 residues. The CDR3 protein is CASSLAKGLETQYF. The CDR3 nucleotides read TGTGCCAGCAGCTTAGCAAAGGGGCTGGAGACCCAGTACTTC.

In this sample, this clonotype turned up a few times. The CDR3 DNA is TGTGCCAGCAGCTTGGGCGCGTCCTACGGAGAGCAGTTCTTC. Protein product: CASSLGASYGEQFF. The rearrangement uses TRBV7-3 and TRBJ2-1; D gene unclear. Looked up from germline, CDR1 is SGHTA and CDR2 is FQGTGA. The CDR3 spans 14 residues. Between the trimmed V and J ends, which lost 3 bases and 10 bases, there was a span of 16 bases.

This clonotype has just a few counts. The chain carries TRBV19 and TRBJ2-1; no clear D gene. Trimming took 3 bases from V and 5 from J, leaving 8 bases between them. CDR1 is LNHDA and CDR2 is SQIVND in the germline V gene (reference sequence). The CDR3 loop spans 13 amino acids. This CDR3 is CASSISSHNEQFF. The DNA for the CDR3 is TGTGCCAGTAGTATTAGTTCTCACAATGAGCAGTTCTTC.

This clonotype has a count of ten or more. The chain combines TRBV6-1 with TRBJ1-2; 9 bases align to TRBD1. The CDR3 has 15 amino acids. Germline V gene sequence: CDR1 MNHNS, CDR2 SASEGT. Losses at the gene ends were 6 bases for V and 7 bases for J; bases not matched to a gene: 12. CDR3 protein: CASRPPSGTGSGYTF. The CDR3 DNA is TGTGCCAGCAGACCCCCCTCCGGGACAGGGAGTGGCTACACCTTC.

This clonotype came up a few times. The CDR3 DNA reads as TGTGCCAGCAGCCCCCTGGATGAGGGTGAGCAGTTCTTC. As protein: CASSPLDEGEQFF. The gene calls are TRBV5-5 and TRBJ2-1, with D possibly TRBD2 on 5 matching bases. The CDR3 spans 13 residues. Looked up from germline, CDR1 is SGHKS and CDR2 is YYEKEE (reference sequence). V lost 4 bases and J 9 bases, leaving 14 bases between the germline ends.

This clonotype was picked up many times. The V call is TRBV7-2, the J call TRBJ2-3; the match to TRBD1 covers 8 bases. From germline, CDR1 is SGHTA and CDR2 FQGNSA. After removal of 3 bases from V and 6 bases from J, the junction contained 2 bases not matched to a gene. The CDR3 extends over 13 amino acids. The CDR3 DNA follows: TGTGCCAGCAGCTTGGACAGGGTTGATACGCAGTATTTT. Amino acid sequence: CASSLDRVDTQYF.

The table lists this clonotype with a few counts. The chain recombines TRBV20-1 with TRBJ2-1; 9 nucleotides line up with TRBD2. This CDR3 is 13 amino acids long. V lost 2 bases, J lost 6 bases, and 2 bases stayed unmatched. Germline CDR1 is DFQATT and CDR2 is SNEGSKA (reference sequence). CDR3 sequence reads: CSARWTSANEQFF. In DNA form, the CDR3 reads TGCAGTGCTAGATGGACTAGCGCCAATGAGCAGTTCTTC.

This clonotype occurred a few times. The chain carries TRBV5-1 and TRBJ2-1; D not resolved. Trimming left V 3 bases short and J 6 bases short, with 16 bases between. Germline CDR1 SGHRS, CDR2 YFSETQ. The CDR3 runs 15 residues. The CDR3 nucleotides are TGCGCCAGCAGCTCAGCCCCCGGGCTGGTCAATGAGCAGTTCTTC. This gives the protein CASSSAPGLVNEQFF.

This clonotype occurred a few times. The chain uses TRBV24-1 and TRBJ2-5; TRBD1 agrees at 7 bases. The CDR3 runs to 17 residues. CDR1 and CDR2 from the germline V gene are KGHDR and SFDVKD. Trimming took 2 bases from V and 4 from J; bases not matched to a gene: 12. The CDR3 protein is CATSDSPGGRVGETQYF. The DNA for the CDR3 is TGTGCCACCAGTGATTCCCCAGGGGGTCGGGTTGGAGAGACCCAGTACTTC.

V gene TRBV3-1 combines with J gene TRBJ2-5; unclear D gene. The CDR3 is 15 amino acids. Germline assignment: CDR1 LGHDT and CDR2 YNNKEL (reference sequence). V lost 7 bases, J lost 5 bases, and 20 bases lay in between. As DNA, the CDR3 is TGTGCCAGCACCCCGAAACCATCTAGGATGGAGACCCAGTACTTC. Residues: CASTPKPSRMETQYF.

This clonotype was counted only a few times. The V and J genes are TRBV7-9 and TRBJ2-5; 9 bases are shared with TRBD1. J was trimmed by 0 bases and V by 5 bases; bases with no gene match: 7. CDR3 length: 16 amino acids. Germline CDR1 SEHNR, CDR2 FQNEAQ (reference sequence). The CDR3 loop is CASSPGTGIYQETQYF. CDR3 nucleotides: TGTGCCAGCAGCCCCGGGACAGGGATATACCAAGAGACCCAGTACTTC.

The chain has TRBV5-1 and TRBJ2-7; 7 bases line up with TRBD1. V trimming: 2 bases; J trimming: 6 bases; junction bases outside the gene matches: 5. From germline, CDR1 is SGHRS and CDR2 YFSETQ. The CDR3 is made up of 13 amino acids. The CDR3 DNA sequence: TGCGCCAGCAGCTTCGAATGGACAGGCGAGCAGTACTTC. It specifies CASSFEWTGEQYF. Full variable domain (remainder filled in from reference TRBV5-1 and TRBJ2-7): KAGVTQTPRYLIKTRGQQVTLSCSPISGHRSVSWYQQTPGQGLQFLFEYFSETQRNKGNFPGRFSGRQFSNSRSEMNVSTLELGDSALYLCASSFEWTGEQYFGPGTRLTVT.

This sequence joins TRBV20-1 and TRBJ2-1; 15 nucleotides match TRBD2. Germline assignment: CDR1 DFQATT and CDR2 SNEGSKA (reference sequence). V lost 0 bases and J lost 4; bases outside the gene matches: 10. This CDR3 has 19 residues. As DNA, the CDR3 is TGCAGTGCTAGAGATGCCCTGGGACTAGCGGGGGGCCAATACAATGAGCAGTTCTTC. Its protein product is CSARDALGLAGGQYNEQFF.

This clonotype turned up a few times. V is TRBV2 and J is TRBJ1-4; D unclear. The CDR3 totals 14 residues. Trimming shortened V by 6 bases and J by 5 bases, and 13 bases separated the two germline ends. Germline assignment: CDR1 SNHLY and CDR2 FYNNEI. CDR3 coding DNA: TGTGCCAGCAGCGAGAGGGAAGGGAATGAAAAACTGTTTTTT. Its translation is CASSEREGNEKLFF.

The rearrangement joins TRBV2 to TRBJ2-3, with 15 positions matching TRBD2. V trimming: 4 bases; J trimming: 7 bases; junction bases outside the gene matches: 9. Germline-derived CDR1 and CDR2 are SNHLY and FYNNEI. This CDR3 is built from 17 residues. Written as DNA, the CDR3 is TGTGCCAGCAGTGCCCAAACTGGACTAGCGGGAGGGTATACGCAGTATTTT. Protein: CASSAQTGLAGGYTQYF.

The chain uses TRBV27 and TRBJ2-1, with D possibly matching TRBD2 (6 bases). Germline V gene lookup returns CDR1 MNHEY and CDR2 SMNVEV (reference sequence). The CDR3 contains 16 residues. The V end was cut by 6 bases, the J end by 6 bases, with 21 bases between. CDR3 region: CASRPRGGAEGNEQFF. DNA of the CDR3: TGTGCCAGCAGACCCCGAGGAGGGGCGGAGGGCAATGAGCAGTTCTTC.

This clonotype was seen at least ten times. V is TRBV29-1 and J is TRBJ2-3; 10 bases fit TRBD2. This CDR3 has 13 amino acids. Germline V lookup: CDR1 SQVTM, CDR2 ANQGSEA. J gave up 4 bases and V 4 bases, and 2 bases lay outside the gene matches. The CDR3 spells CSVASGGADTQYF. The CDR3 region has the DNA TGCAGCGTTGCTAGCGGGGGAGCAGATACGCAGTATTTT.

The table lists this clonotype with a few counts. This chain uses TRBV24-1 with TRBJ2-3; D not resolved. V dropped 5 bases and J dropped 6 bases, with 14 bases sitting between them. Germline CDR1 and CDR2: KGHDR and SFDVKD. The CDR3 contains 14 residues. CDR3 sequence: CATSVPTERDTQYF. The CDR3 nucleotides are TGTGCCACCAGTGTACCAACCGAACGGGATACGCAGTATTTT.

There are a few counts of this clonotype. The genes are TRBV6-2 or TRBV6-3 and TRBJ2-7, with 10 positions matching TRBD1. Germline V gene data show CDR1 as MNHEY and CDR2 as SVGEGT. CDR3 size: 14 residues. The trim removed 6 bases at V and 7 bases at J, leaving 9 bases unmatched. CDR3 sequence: CASRDGTGVYEQYF. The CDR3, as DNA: TGTGCCAGCAGAGACGGGACAGGGGTGTATGAGCAGTACTTC.

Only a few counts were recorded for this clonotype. The CDR3 reads CSVGAGSKANYGYTF. CDR3 in DNA: TGCAGCGTTGGTGCAGGTTCTAAAGCTAACTATGGCTACACCTTC. The J gene is TRBJ1-2, the V gene TRBV29-1, with D hard to call. The CDR3 has 15 residues. Germline lookup yields CDR1 SQVTM and CDR2 ANQGSEA. V was shortened by 4 bases and J by 0 bases, with 15 bases between the two germline ends.

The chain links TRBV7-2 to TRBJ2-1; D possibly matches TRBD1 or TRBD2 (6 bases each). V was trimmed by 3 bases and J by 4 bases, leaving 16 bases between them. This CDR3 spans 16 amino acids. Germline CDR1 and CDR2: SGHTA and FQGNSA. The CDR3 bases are TGTGCCAGCAGCTTGGAGGGGGGTGGTGGTTACAATGAGCAGTTCTTC. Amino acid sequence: CASSLEGGGGYNEQFF.

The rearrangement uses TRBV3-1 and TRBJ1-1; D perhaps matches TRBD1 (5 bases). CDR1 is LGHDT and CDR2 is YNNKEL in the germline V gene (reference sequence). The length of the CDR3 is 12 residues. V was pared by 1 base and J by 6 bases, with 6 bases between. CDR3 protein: CASSQVGAEAFF. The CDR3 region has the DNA TGTGCCAGCAGCCAAGTGGGGGCTGAAGCTTTCTTT.

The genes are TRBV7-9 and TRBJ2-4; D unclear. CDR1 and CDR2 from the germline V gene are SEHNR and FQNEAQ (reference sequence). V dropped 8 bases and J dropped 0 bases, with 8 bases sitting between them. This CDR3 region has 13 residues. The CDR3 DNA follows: TGTGCCAGCTCTGGACCAGCCAAAAACATTCAGTACTTC. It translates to CASSGPAKNIQYF.

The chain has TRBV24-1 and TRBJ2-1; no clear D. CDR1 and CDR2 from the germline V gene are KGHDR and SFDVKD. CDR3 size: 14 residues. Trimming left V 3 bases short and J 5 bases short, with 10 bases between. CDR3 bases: TGTGCCACCAGTGATGTTCTGCCCAACAATGAGCAGTTCTTC. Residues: CATSDVLPNNEQFF.

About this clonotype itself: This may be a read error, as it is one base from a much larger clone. This CDR3 is CAGRLQGTGELFF. The DNA for the CDR3 is TGTGCCGGCAGATTACAGGGGACCGGGGAGCTGTTTTTT. The chain couples TRBV12-3 or TRBV12-4 to TRBJ2-2; 7 bases agree with TRBD1. The CDR3 extends over 13 amino acids.

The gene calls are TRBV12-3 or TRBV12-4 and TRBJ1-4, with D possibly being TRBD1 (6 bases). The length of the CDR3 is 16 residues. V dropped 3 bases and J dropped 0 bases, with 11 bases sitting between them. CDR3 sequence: CASSFSAGATNEKLFF. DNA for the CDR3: TGTGCCAGCAGTTTCTCGGCAGGGGCAACTAATGAAAAACTGTTTTTT.

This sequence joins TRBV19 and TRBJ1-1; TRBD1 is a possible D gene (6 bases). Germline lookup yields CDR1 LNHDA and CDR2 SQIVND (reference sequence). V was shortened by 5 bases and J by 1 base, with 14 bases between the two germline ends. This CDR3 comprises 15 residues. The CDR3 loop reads CASSRTGITNTEAFF. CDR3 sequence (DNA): TGTGCCAGTAGTCGTACAGGGATTACGAACACTGAAGCTTTCTTT.

This chain's CDR3 is CSASWGLAGNEQFF. CDR3 nucleotide sequence: TGCAGCGCTTCGTGGGGCCTAGCGGGGAATGAGCAGTTCTTC. The chain joins TRBV29-1 to TRBJ2-1, with TRBD2 identical over 9 bases. Trimming removed 7 bases from V and 7 bases from J; junction bases left unmatched: 11. The CDR3 spans 14 residues. Germline V gives CDR1 SQVTM, CDR2 ANQGSEA.

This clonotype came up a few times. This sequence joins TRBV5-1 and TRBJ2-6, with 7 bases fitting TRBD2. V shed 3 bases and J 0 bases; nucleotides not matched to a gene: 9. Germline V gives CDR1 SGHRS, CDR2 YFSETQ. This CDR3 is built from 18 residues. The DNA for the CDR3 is TGCGCCAGCAGCTCCGGCGGGGGAAAATCCTCTGGGGCCAACGTCCTGACTTTC. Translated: CASSSGGGKSSGANVLTF.

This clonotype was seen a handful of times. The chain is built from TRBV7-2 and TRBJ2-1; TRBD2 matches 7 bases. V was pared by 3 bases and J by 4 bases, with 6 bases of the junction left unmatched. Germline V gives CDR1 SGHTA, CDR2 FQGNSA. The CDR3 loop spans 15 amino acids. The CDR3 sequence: CASSLSGAAYNEQFF. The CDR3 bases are TGTGCCAGCAGCTTGAGCGGGGCGGCGTACAATGAGCAGTTCTTC.

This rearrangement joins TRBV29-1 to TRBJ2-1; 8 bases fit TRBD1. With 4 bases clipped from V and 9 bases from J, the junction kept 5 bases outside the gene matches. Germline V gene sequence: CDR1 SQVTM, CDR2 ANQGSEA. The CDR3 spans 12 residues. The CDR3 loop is CSVGRGLGEQFF. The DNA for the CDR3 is TGCAGCGTTGGCAGGGGGCTGGGTGAGCAGTTCTTC.

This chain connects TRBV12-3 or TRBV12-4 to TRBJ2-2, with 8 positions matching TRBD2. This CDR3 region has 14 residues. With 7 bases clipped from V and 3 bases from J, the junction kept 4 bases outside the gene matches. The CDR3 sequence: CASKAGADTGELFF. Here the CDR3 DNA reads TGTGCCAGCAAAGCGGGGGCGGACACCGGGGAGCTGTTTTTT.